Only a few counts were recorded for the clone carrying this TCR beta chain. The antigen is not known. The germline gives CDR1 MGHRA, CDR2 YSYEKL. The CDR3 contains 15 residues. V shed 2 bases and J shed 2 bases, with 13 bases lying between them. The data stem from a study of T cells in Graves' hyperthyroidism and ophthalmopathy. Study-level points and caveats: Clonotypes that were expanded in thyroid above 0.001 mostly appeared in blood too. A model built on 13 V-J features separated ophthalmopathy from stable hyperthyroidism.

Amplification of TCR beta CDR3 regions used RNA as the template. An initial round of RT-PCR targeting the TCR CDR3 relied on the HTBI primer set. TCRdb processed the multiplex PCR reads anew with MiXCR; each CDR3 protein has one entry. The data show approximately 430,000 distinct CDR3 sequences, under 15% seen once. PBMCs were derived from around 10 ml fresh peripheral blood. This sequence joins TRBV4-1 and TRBJ2-7; no clear D. The sample taken for sequencing was blood. This receptor was obtained from a man aged 18-30 years with Graves' ophthalmopathy. The CDR3 sequence is CASSQLSRSAYEQYF. Here the CDR3 DNA reads TGCGCCAGCAGCCAACTCTCTAGATCGGCCTACGAGCAGTACTTC.